This passage covers 22 T cell receptor beta chains from one sample sequenced in a study of T cell changes during pregnancy in multiple sclerosis (dated by TCRdb to between 2018 and 2020). Library preparation was by the immunoSEQ multiplex PCR assay. The clones in this table, taken by TCRdb from immuneACCESS, are in-frame only. Not every clone is retained; where verified, under half of the shortfall comes from an unresolved V gene, and the cause of the rest is unknown. The sample table records 60,000 to 80,000 clones; approximately 86% of these occur just once. 3% to 4% of the sample is in the top ten clones. Here the sequenced sample was peripheral blood, taken before pregnancy. The receptors here all came from a female donor with multiple sclerosis, enrolled in a pregnancy study.

V is TRBV6-1 and J is TRBJ2-1; TRBD2 matches at 12 bases. J was trimmed by 9 bases and V by 3 bases; bases with no gene match: 3. The CDR3 contains 14 residues. The germline V gene encodes CDR1 MNHNS and CDR2 SASEGT. In DNA form, the CDR3 reads TGTGCCAGCAGTGAGACTAGCGGGAGCAGTGAGCAGTTCTTC. Amino acids: CASSETSGSSEQFF.

This clone was observed many times. This chain joins TRBV6-1 and TRBJ1-3; the D is unclear. The CDR3 extends over 14 amino acids. Germline V gene data show CDR1 as MNHNS and CDR2 as SASEGT. Trimming took 2 bases from V and 4 from J, leaving 9 bases between them. CDR3 nucleotides: TGTGCCAGCAGTGAATTACCGGGAGGAAACACCATATATTTT. It specifies CASSELPGGNTIYF.

The V gene is TRBV2, the J gene TRBJ2-7; the match to TRBD2 covers 7 bases. This CDR3 has 16 residues. Germline loops: CDR1 SNHLY, CDR2 FYNNEI. V lost 1 base, J lost 4 bases, and 10 bases stayed unmatched. The CDR3 DNA follows: TGTGCCAGCAGTGAAGGCCTCGGCGGGGGTCTTTACGAGCAGTACTTC. Protein: CASSEGLGGGLYEQYF.

The rearrangement uses TRBV29-1 and TRBJ2-1; 10 nucleotides agree with TRBD1. The CDR3 is 14 residues long. Germline values: CDR1 SQVTM, CDR2 ANQGSEA. Trimming at V came to 8 bases and at J to 5 bases, leaving 9 bases not matched to a gene. The CDR3 DNA is TGCAGCTTCAGGGGGACAGGGGCGAACAATGAGCAGTTCTTC. The encoded protein is CSFRGTGANNEQFF.

This clone was detected only a few times. The chain's CDR3 is CASRRDRSTDTQYF. DNA of the CDR3: TGTGCCAGCAGGCGGGACAGGAGCACAGATACGCAGTATTTT. The chain recombines TRBV6-5 with TRBJ2-3; 8 bases are a match to TRBD1. CDR1 and CDR2 from the germline V gene are MNHEY and SVGAGI. Unmatched junction bases numbered 2, after V lost 6 bases and J lost 0 bases. This CDR3 has 14 amino acids.

The chain recombines TRBV2 with TRBJ1-1; D ambiguous. Germline lookup yields CDR1 SNHLY and CDR2 FYNNEI. V gave up 11 bases and J gave up 1 base, with 17 bases separating them. This CDR3 has 14 residues. This CDR3 is CAVAPPAGNTEAFF. The CDR3 DNA is TGTGCCGTCGCCCCCCCCGCGGGGAACACTGAAGCTTTCTTT.

This sequence joins TRBV6-1 and TRBJ1-1, with a weak D call TRBD1 (5 bases). The V and J ends lost 10 bases and 1 base respectively, with 13 bases between them. CDR1 is MNHNS, CDR2 SASEGT, per germline. The CDR3 is made up of 13 amino acids. CDR3 bases: TGTGCCACCGACCGGGGGAAGAACACTGAAGCTTTCTTT. Its protein is CATDRGKNTEAFF.

The chain employs TRBV2 and TRBJ2-2; 10 positions agree with TRBD2. Germline values: CDR1 SNHLY, CDR2 FYNNEI. The CDR3 totals 16 residues. With V trimmed by 2 bases and J by 4 bases, 4 bases remained unmatched. The CDR3 spells CASSERLAGATGELFF. Written as DNA, the CDR3 is TGTGCCAGCAGTGAAAGGCTAGCGGGAGCCACCGGGGAGCTGTTTTTT.

The CDR3 region has the DNA TGTGCCAGCAGCAACAGGCCAGCAGAGAACACTGAAGCTTTCTTT. Translated: CASSNRPAENTEAFF. The V and J genes are TRBV27 and TRBJ1-1; D possibly corresponds to TRBD1 (5 bases). The CDR3 totals 15 residues. V shed 6 bases and J shed 1 base, with 15 bases lying between them. Germline V lookup: CDR1 MNHEY, CDR2 SMNVEV (reference sequence).

The chain links TRBV6-6 to TRBJ1-2; 9 bases are a match to TRBD1. The CDR3 runs 14 residues. V dropped 0 bases and J dropped 8; count of bases not matched to a gene: 4. The germline gives CDR1 MNHNY, CDR2 SVGAGI (reference sequence). The CDR3 loop reads CASSYSRTGEGYTF. The CDR3 DNA sequence: TGTGCCAGCAGTTACTCCAGGACAGGGGAAGGCTACACCTTC.

The chain links TRBV19 to TRBJ1-6; the D is unclear. The CDR3 loop spans 12 amino acids. The germline CDR1 and CDR2 sequences are LNHDA and SQIVND (reference sequence). With 4 bases removed from V and 7 bases from J, the gap between germline ends came to 5 bases. The CDR3 DNA reads TGTGCCAGTAGTAAACAGAATTCACCCCTCCACTTT. This encodes CASSKQNSPLHF.

The chain is built from TRBV6-6 and TRBJ2-7; the match to TRBD2 covers 7 bases. The CDR3 runs to 15 residues. In germline, CDR1 is MNHNY, CDR2 SVGAGI (reference sequence). The trim removed 0 bases at V and 5 bases at J, leaving 7 bases unmatched. The CDR3 sequence: CASSYSREGWNEQYF. As DNA, the CDR3 is TGTGCCAGCAGTTACTCGAGGGAGGGGTGGAACGAGCAGTACTTC.

This sequence joins TRBV2 and TRBJ2-3; TRBD2 is a possible D gene (6 bases). The CDR3 length is 15 residues. V was shortened by 3 bases and J by 6 bases, with 16 bases between the two germline ends. The germline CDR1 and CDR2 sequences are SNHLY and FYNNEI. DNA of the CDR3: TGTGCCAGCAGTGACAGACTAGTCAGTAGGGATACGCAGTATTTT. Translating it yields CASSDRLVSRDTQYF.

The rearrangement joins TRBV5-1 to TRBJ2-7; TRBD1 agrees at 9 bases. The CDR3 sequence is 15 residues long. Germline lookup yields CDR1 SGHRS and CDR2 YFSETQ. Unmatched junction bases numbered 7, after V lost 4 bases and J lost 2 bases. The CDR3 loop is CASSAGQGAAYEQYF. In DNA, the CDR3 is TGCGCCAGCAGCGCGGGACAGGGAGCCGCCTACGAGCAGTACTTC.

The J gene is TRBJ1-1, the V gene TRBV7-8; D possibly corresponds to TRBD1 (5 bases). Per the germline V gene, CDR1 is SGHVS and CDR2 is FQNEAQ. The CDR3 covers 13 residues. Trimming removed 5 bases at V and 6 bases at J, with 13 bases between. The CDR3 DNA reads TGTGCCAGCAGCACCCAGGGCGGCCCTGAAGCTTTCTTT. It yields the protein CASSTQGGPEAFF. Looking up the rest from reference TRBV7-8 and TRBJ1-1 gives the full variable domain: GAGVSQSPRYKVAKRGQDVALRCDPISGHVSLFWYQQALGQGPEFLTYFQNEAQLDKSGLPSDRFFAERPEGSVSTLKIQRTQQEDSAVYLCASSTQGGPEAFFGQGTRLTVV.

The genes are TRBV5-1 and TRBJ1-2, with 8 bases aligning to TRBD1. V shed 2 bases, J shed 1 base, and the junction held 10 bases outside the gene matches. This CDR3 has 17 amino acids. Germline lookup yields CDR1 SGHRS and CDR2 YFSETQ. The chain's CDR3 is CASSLWGQGAFNYGYTF. For the CDR3, the DNA is TGCGCCAGCAGCTTATGGGGCCAGGGGGCTTTTAACTATGGCTACACCTTC.

The V call is TRBV7-9, the J call TRBJ1-2; 12 positions match TRBD1. The V gene's germline CDR1 is SEHNR and CDR2 FQNEAQ (reference sequence). The trim removed 4 bases at V and 2 bases at J, leaving 8 bases unmatched. This CDR3 has 17 amino acids. The CDR3 here is CASSSSWGTGGNYGYTF. The CDR3 bases are TGTGCCAGCAGCTCTAGTTGGGGGACAGGGGGCAACTATGGCTACACCTTC.

The chain is built from TRBV19 and TRBJ1-3; TRBD1 might be the D (5 bases). The germline V gene encodes CDR1 LNHDA and CDR2 SQIVND (reference sequence). The CDR3 runs 15 residues. V gave up 5 bases and J gave up 1 base, with 12 bases separating them. The CDR3 bases are TGTGCCAGTAGTCCGACGACAGATTCTGGAAACACCATATATTTT. This gives the protein CASSPTTDSGNTIYF.

V usage is TRBV6-1 and J usage is TRBJ1-5; unclear D gene. CDR1 is MNHNS, CDR2 SASEGT, per germline. The length of the CDR3 is 15 residues. V was cut by 1 base and J by 6 bases, with 13 bases left in between. In nucleotides, the CDR3 is TGTGCCAGCAGTGAAGATTCCCCCTCGGGTCAGCCCCAGCATTTT. This encodes CASSEDSPSGQPQHF.

The rearrangement joins TRBV6-5 to TRBJ2-3, with D perhaps TRBD2 (6 bases). This CDR3 spans 16 amino acids. Germline V lookup: CDR1 MNHEY, CDR2 SVGAGI. V lost 0 bases, J lost 0 bases, and 10 bases lay in between. CDR3: CASSYSGGASTDTQYF. CDR3 bases: TGTGCCAGCAGTTACTCTGGCGGGGCAAGCACAGATACGCAGTATTTT.

The J gene is TRBJ2-5, the V gene TRBV5-1; a weak D match, TRBD1 (5 bases). V was shortened by 4 bases and J by 4 bases, with 11 bases between the two germline ends. This CDR3 has 13 amino acids. Germline CDR1 SGHRS, CDR2 YFSETQ. CDR3 coding DNA: TGCGCCAGCAGCGCTTCAGGGATAGAGACCCAGTACTTC. It codes for CASSASGIETQYF.

The gene calls are TRBV7-2 and TRBJ2-1; D is possibly TRBD2 (6 bases). This CDR3 spans 15 amino acids. Germline-derived CDR1 and CDR2 are SGHTA and FQGNSA. V gave up 4 bases and J gave up 14 bases, with 24 bases separating them. In DNA, the CDR3 is TGTGCCAGCAGCTCTCCCGGGACTTCGGGTCTCGGGGAGTTCTTC. Translating gives CASSSPGTSGLGEFF.